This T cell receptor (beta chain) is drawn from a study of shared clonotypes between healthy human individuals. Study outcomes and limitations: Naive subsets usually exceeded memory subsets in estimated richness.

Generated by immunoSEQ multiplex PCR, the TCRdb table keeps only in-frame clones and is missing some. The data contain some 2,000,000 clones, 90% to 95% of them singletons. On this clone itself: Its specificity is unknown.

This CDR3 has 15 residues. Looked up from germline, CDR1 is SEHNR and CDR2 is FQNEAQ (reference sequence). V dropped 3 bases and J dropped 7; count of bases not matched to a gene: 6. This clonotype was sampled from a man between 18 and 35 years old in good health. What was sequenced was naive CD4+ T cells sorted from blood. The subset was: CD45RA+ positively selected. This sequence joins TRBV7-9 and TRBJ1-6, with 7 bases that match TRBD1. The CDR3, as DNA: TGTGCCAGCAGCTTGAACACAGGGGCCAATTCACCCCTCCACTTT. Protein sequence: CASSLNTGANSPLHF.